The 3 T cell receptor beta chains given below trace back to one sample, sequenced in a study of shared clonotypes between healthy human individuals. Produced via immunoSEQ multiplex PCR; TCRdb's table is partial and in-frame only. The repertoire holds about 2.4 million clones, with roughly 92% as singletons. Sequencing used naive CD4+ T cells sorted from blood. The subset denotes: CD45RA+ positively selected. The receptors stem from a man younger than 30 in good health.

The chain has TRBV5-8 and TRBJ1-2; weak D call: TRBD1 (6 bases). In germline, CDR1 is SGHTS, CDR2 YDEGEE. The CDR3 has 14 amino acids. V was clipped by 7 bases and J by 8 bases, with 21 bases between them. CDR3 DNA sequence: TGTGCCAGCTCAATGGGGACATGGAGCGGCGGCTACACCTTC. This gives the protein CASSMGTWSGGYTF.

The chain combines TRBV7-9 with TRBJ2-7, with 9 bases lining up with TRBD1. The CDR3 totals 13 residues. Germline trimming cut 4 bases from V and 3 bases from J; bases unmatched to any gene: 1. Germline CDR1 SEHNR, CDR2 FQNEAQ (reference sequence). Here the CDR3 reads CASSWGQGYEQYF. Here the CDR3 DNA reads TGTGCCAGCAGCTGGGGACAGGGCTACGAGCAGTACTTC.

This chain uses TRBV6-1 with TRBJ1-1; tentative D call: TRBD1 (5 bases). CDR1 and CDR2 (germline): MNHNS, SASEGT. V was cut by 2 bases and J by 4 bases, with 11 bases left in between. The CDR3 contains 14 residues. The CDR3 protein is CASSESGLSTEAFF. As DNA, the CDR3 is TGTGCCAGCAGTGAATCGGGACTTAGCACTGAAGCTTTCTTT.